This T cell receptor (beta chain) was recorded in a study of OX40 agonist ivuxolimab in advanced cancers. Clones were sequenced by immunoSEQ multiplex PCR, and TCRdb holds only the in-frame ones, with some missing. The sample carries some 9,500 clones, roughly 90% recorded once. The V and J ends lost 0 bases and 4 bases respectively, with 16 bases between them. Germline lookup yields CDR1 SGHRS and CDR2 YFSETQ. This CDR3 contains 16 residues. The sample holds one count of this clone. The antigen remains unidentified. Findings of the study overall: Expanded clones belonging to CD8+ T cells outnumbered, on average, those of CD4+.

The clonotype was recovered from an adult with an advanced solid tumor such as melanoma, head and neck, liver or kidney cancer. Specimen: CD4+ or CD8+ T cells sorted from blood, collected in a trial of the OX40 agonist ivuxolimab. V is TRBV5-1 and J is TRBJ1-1; a weak D match, TRBD1 (6 bases). The CDR3 DNA is TGCGCCAGCAGCTTGGGGACAGCTACCTTCGGCACTGAAGCTTTCTTT. Encoded protein: CASSLGTATFGTEAFF.